The sequence of this T cell receptor (beta chain) was determined in a study of low-dose radiotherapy and immunotherapy resistance in tumors. Time point reported: after trial treatment. The treatment was: LDRT plus nivolumab, ipilimumab, low-dose cyclophosphamide and aspirin (RACIN trial). The germline CDR1 and CDR2 sequences are SGHTA and FQGNSA. The CDR3 totals 11 residues. V was trimmed by 5 bases and J by 5 bases, leaving 6 bases between them. Alpha- and beta-chain coverage of first-strand cDNA came from TRAV- and TRBV-specific primers. PCR amplification of the TCRs was performed with Phusion for 20 PCR cycles, and it relied on a constant-region primer together with a V-primer adapter. TCRdb processed the reads anew with MiXCR; each CDR3 protein has one entry. The data show some 100,000 distinct CDR3 sequences, approximately 22% seen once. In this sample, this clonotype turned up many times.

V gene TRBV7-2 combines with J gene TRBJ1-1; no definite D call. Sample: PBMCs, taken after low-dose radiotherapy plus immunotherapy. The TCR comes from a female donor with ovarian cancer. This chain's CDR3 is CASSPQTEAFF. Written as DNA, the CDR3 is TGTGCCAGCAGCCCCCAGACTGAAGCTTTCTTT.